This T cell receptor beta chain was obtained from a study of T cell responses to AZD1222 COVID-19 vaccine. General study results and limits: Clonal diversity may have been underestimated, and the donors were mostly white British, with more females than males. Targets within unmutated variant regions were reportedly found for nearly half of spike-specific TCRs.

Assay used: immunoSEQ multiplex PCR; TCRdb lists only in-frame clones, some missing. The data contain about 81,000 clones, more than 70% of them singletons. Per the germline V gene, CDR1 is LGHNA and CDR2 is YNFKEQ. The CDR3 sequence is 19 residues long. V dropped 2 bases and J dropped 1 base, with 18 bases sitting between them. This clone was seen a handful of times. Its antigen is not identified. The chain has TRBV4-2 and TRBJ2-6, with a possible D match to TRBD2 (6 bases). This clonotype was sampled from an adult who received the AZD1222 COVID-19 vaccine. The sequenced sample was peripheral blood, obtained 28 days after the second AZD1222 dose. For the CDR3, the DNA is TGTGCCAGCAGCCAAATGGTAGGAGGGGCCGCGTCTGGGGCCAACGTCCTGACTTTC. Its translation: CASSQMVGGAASGANVLTF.